Presented here are 28 T cell receptor beta chains from one specimen sequenced in a study of blood T cells in healthy people across ages (dated by TCRdb to between 2014 and 2017). Library method: 5' RACE. The sample was run on an Illumina HiSeq 2500. A second PCR of about 6 to 11 cycles was run with a J-beta primer mix and a sample-barcoded 5' primer. Using fastp trimming at Q25 and MiXCR clonotype assembly, TCRdb reanalyzed the public sequencing data and kept in-frame beta chains. Each record represents a unique CDR3 protein, reported with the most common genes and DNA among its rows. Present in this sample are about 1,600,000 distinct CDR3 sequences, around two fifths of which were seen just once. 7% to 9.5% of the sample is taken by the ten largest. Sequenced material: blood. The receptors stem from a woman aged 18-29 years in good health.

A few counts support this clonotype. The chain carries TRBV2 and TRBJ2-2; no clear D. Trimming stripped 4 bases from V and 9 bases from J, with 9 bases between. CDR1 and CDR2 (germline): SNHLY, FYNNEI. The CDR3 extends over 12 amino acids. The CDR3 here is CASSGIDRELFF. The CDR3 nucleotides are TGTGCCAGCAGTGGTATTGACAGGGAGCTGTTTTTT.

This sequence joins TRBV28 and TRBJ1-2, with D hard to call. The CDR3 is 12 residues long. V lost 7 bases and J lost 2, with 8 bases in between. The germline gives CDR1 MDHEN, CDR2 SYDVKM. The CDR3 protein is CASTALNYGYTF. The CDR3 nucleotides are TGTGCCAGCACAGCCCTCAACTATGGCTACACCTTC.

The chain carries TRBV9 and TRBJ2-1; the D is unclear. Trimming left V 4 bases short and J 13 bases short, with 18 bases between. Germline V gene lookup returns CDR1 SGDLS and CDR2 YYNGEE. The CDR3 is 13 amino acids. The CDR3 DNA reads as TGTGCCAGCAGCCGCCTGCAGAGAGAGACCCAGTTCTTC. Its translation: CASSRLQRETQFF. Looking up the rest from reference TRBV9 and TRBJ2-1 gives the full variable domain: DSGVTQTPKHLITATGQRVTLRCSPRSGDLSVYWYQQSLDQGLQFLIQYYNGEERAKGNILERFSAQQFPDLHSELNLSSLELGDSALYFCASSRLQRETQFFGPGTRLTVL.

This clonotype was seen a handful of times. The chain employs TRBV3-1 and TRBJ2-3; D remains ambiguous. Germline CDR1 is LGHDT and CDR2 is YNNKEL (reference sequence). The V end was cut by 3 bases, the J end by 5 bases, with 15 bases between. The length of the CDR3 is 15 residues. The CDR3 loop reads CASSHDRALVDTQYF. DNA of the CDR3: TGTGCCAGCAGCCACGACCGAGCATTGGTAGATACGCAGTATTTT.

This clonotype has more than one count but fewer than ten. The chain couples TRBV28 to TRBJ2-1; D perhaps matches TRBD2 (6 bases). The V end was cut by 3 bases, the J end by 9 bases, with 18 bases between. The CDR3 runs to 15 residues. Germline values: CDR1 MDHEN, CDR2 SYDVKM. CDR3 nucleotide sequence: TGTGCCAGCAGTTTGGGACTGTACGCTGGGGGTGAGCAGTTCTTC. It specifies CASSLGLYAGGEQFF.

This clonotype was found a few times. In nucleotides, the CDR3 is TGTGCCACAGGGGACAGCCCCTACGAGCAGTACTTC. Protein: CATGDSPYEQYF. The chain combines TRBV10-3 with TRBJ2-7; 7 bases fit TRBD1. This CDR3 spans 12 amino acids. The V and J ends lost 10 bases and 2 bases, in that order; junction bases with no gene match: 5. In germline, CDR1 is ENHRY, CDR2 SYGVKD.

There are a few counts of this clonotype. This chain links TRBV2 with TRBJ2-5, with D perhaps matching TRBD2 (5 bases). Trimming removed 7 bases at V and 2 bases at J, with 11 bases between. Germline-derived CDR1 and CDR2 are SNHLY and FYNNEI. The CDR3 is made up of 13 amino acids. CDR3 residues: CASTSGPQETQYF. Here the CDR3 DNA reads TGTGCCAGCACAAGCGGCCCACAAGAGACCCAGTACTTC.

This clonotype has a count of ten or more. The V gene is TRBV12-3 or TRBV12-4, the J gene TRBJ2-7; TRBD1 agrees at 10 bases. V lost 4 bases and J lost 0; bases outside the gene matches: 3. This CDR3 has 15 residues. CDR3 in amino acids: CASSWGQGSSYEQYF. The CDR3 DNA follows: TGTGCCAGCAGTTGGGGACAGGGGAGCTCCTACGAGCAGTACTTC.

The CDR3 sequence is CASSLAGTGDAYEQYF. The DNA of the CDR3 is TGTGCCAGCAGCTTAGCCGGGACAGGGGACGCCTACGAGCAGTACTTC. This chain connects TRBV7-2 to TRBJ2-7, with 10 bases identical to TRBD1. J was trimmed by 2 bases and V by 0 bases; bases with no gene match: 4. Germline V CDR1 and CDR2: SGHTA, FQGNSA. The CDR3 sequence is 16 residues long.

V usage is TRBV5-1 and J usage is TRBJ2-6; no clear D. Trimming cost V 0 bases and J 0 bases, with 7 bases left between them. The length of the CDR3 is 16 residues. Germline CDR1 SGHRS, CDR2 YFSETQ. The CDR3 bases are TGCGCCAGCAGCTTGGCCGGGTTCTCTGGGGCCAACGTCCTGACTTTC. It is translated as CASSLAGFSGANVLTF.

This clonotype was seen only a few times. The chain uses TRBV20-1 and TRBJ2-3; D is unresolved. The CDR3 runs to 13 residues. Trimming stripped 4 bases from V and 3 bases from J, with 11 bases between. Per the germline V gene, CDR1 is DFQATT and CDR2 is SNEGSKA (reference sequence). The CDR3 nucleotides are TGCAGTGCTAAGAGAGGCCTAACAGATACGCAGTATTTT. It is translated as CSAKRGLTDTQYF.

The V call is TRBV20-1, the J call TRBJ2-1, with D perhaps TRBD1 (5 bases). V lost 1 base to trimming and J lost 3 bases, with 13 bases between them. In germline, CDR1 is DFQATT, CDR2 SNEGSKA (reference sequence). This CDR3 is built from 15 residues. CDR3 in DNA: TGCAGTGCTAGAGTCCCCGGCAGGGACTACAATGAGCAGTTCTTC. Residues: CSARVPGRDYNEQFF.

A few counts support this clonotype. The chain couples TRBV29-1 to TRBJ1-1; TRBD1 matches 8 bases. The CDR3 runs to 14 residues. Per the germline V gene, CDR1 is SQVTM and CDR2 is ANQGSEA. V dropped 8 bases and J dropped 0; count of bases not matched to a gene: 8. Written as DNA, the CDR3 is TGCAGCCTCAAACCAGGGGGCCTGAACACTGAAGCTTTCTTT. As protein: CSLKPGGLNTEAFF.

The V call is TRBV28, the J call TRBJ1-6, with no clear D. Germline CDR1 is MDHEN and CDR2 is SYDVKM. CDR3 size: 12 residues. V shed 8 bases and J shed 7 bases, with 9 bases lying between them. The CDR3 DNA reads as TGTGCCAGCCCGAGCGACAATTCACCCCTCCACTTT. The encoded protein is CASPSDNSPLHF.

The V gene is TRBV9, the J gene TRBJ2-3; D not certain. This CDR3 is 14 amino acids long. V was shortened by 0 bases and J by 6 bases, with 11 bases between the two germline ends. The germline V gene has CDR1 SGDLS and CDR2 YYNGEE. As DNA, the CDR3 is TGTGCCAGCAGCGTAGCTCTAACCTCGGATACGCAGTATTTT. It yields the protein CASSVALTSDTQYF. The full variable domain, completed using reference TRBV9 and TRBJ2-3, is DSGVTQTPKHLITATGQRVTLRCSPRSGDLSVYWYQQSLDQGLQFLIQYYNGEERAKGNILERFSAQQFPDLHSELNLSSLELGDSALYFCASSVALTSDTQYFGPGTRLTVL.

The chain is built from TRBV6-2 or TRBV6-3 and TRBJ2-7; D uncertain. The germline V and J ends were trimmed by 5 bases and 9 bases, with 17 bases remaining between them. Germline V gene data show CDR1 as MNHEY and CDR2 as SVGEGT. This CDR3 spans 13 amino acids. The CDR3 loop reads CASSNWVADRQYF. The DNA of the CDR3 is TGTGCCAGCAGTAACTGGGTGGCGGATAGGCAGTACTTC.

This clonotype was counted only a few times. V and J are TRBV4-1 and TRBJ2-1; D is ambiguous. The length of the CDR3 is 15 residues. The V end lost 5 bases, the J end lost 9 bases, and 20 bases lay between the germline ends. From germline, CDR1 is MGHRA and CDR2 YSYEKL. CDR3 DNA sequence: TGCGCCAGCAGCTCCGGGCTGGACCACCTAGGTGAGCAGTTCTTC. Translated, it gives CASSSGLDHLGEQFF.

A few counts support this clonotype. The junction and the germline gene differ at one end; a read error may be behind it. The genes are TRBV5-1 and TRBJ2-7; 7 bases are a match to TRBD1. The length of the CDR3 is 14 residues. Looked up from germline, CDR1 is SGHRS and CDR2 is YFSETQ. CDR3: CASSVAGTAYEQYF. The CDR3 DNA is TGTGCCAGCAGTGTAGCCGGGACAGCCTACGAGCAGTACTTC.

This clonotype showed up just once. The chain employs TRBV5-1 and TRBJ2-5, with D possibly matching TRBD1 (5 bases). The J call could be wrong; TRBJ2-7 is a better fit for the DNA end. CDR1 SGHRS and CDR2 YFSETQ come from the germline V gene. The CDR3 has 14 amino acids. The CDR3 region is CASSLAGFEGEQYF. The CDR3, as DNA: TGCGCCAGCAGCTTGGCAGGGTTCGAAGGCGAGCAGTACTTC.

The rearrangement links TRBV20-1 to TRBJ1-1, with D perhaps matching TRBD1 (6 bases). V lost 4 bases to trimming and J lost 6 bases, with 15 bases between them. In germline, CDR1 is DFQATT, CDR2 SNEGSKA (reference sequence). This CDR3 region has 13 residues. CDR3 coding DNA: TGCAGTGCTACCGGACAGACCAACCCTGAAGCTTTCTTT. Translated, it gives CSATGQTNPEAFF.

In DNA, the CDR3 is TGCGCCAGCAGCCAAGAGGCGGGGGAGCAGTTCTTC. Its translation is CASSQEAGEQFF. The J gene is TRBJ2-1, the V gene TRBV4-1; D perhaps matches TRBD2 (6 bases). CDR1 and CDR2 from the germline V gene are MGHRA and YSYEKL. The CDR3 consists of 12 residues. Trimming cost V 0 bases and J 10 bases, with 7 bases left between them.

The V and J genes are TRBV2 and TRBJ2-2; no firm D call. V lost 7 bases and J 6 bases, leaving 12 bases between the germline ends. Germline CDR1 reads SNHLY; CDR2 reads FYNNEI. The CDR3 extends over 13 amino acids. The CDR3 reads CASITRGPGELFF. CDR3 bases: TGTGCCAGCATTACCCGAGGCCCCGGGGAGCTGTTTTTT.

This rearrangement joins TRBV12-3 or TRBV12-4 to TRBJ1-6, with 7 positions matching TRBD1. The CDR3 runs 14 residues. The V gene end was trimmed by 4 bases and the J gene end by 9 bases; junction bases not matched to a gene: 6. The CDR3 is CASSSDRAPSPLHF. CDR3 sequence (DNA): TGTGCCAGCAGTTCAGACAGGGCGCCTTCACCCCTCCACTTT.

The genes are TRBV20-1 and TRBJ2-3; D is possibly TRBD2 (6 bases). The CDR3 is 15 amino acids. Germline V gene sequence: CDR1 DFQATT, CDR2 SNEGSKA (reference sequence). The V end was cut by 8 bases, the J end by 3 bases, with 21 bases between. DNA for the CDR3: TGCAGTACCCTGGGTACGGGAGTATGGACAGATACGCAGTATTTT. Protein product: CSTLGTGVWTDTQYF.

A few counts support this clonotype. The chain combines TRBV12-3 or TRBV12-4 with TRBJ2-1; D unclear. The CDR3 spans 13 residues. V dropped 5 bases and J dropped 6 bases, with 11 bases sitting between them. The CDR3 loop is CASSPTTGNEQFF. CDR3 DNA: TGTGCCAGCAGTCCGACAACGGGCAATGAGCAGTTCTTC.

This chain uses TRBV20-1 with TRBJ2-7; unclear D gene. Germline lookup yields CDR1 DFQATT and CDR2 SNEGSKA (reference sequence). V shed 7 bases and J shed 12 bases, with 10 bases lying between them. This CDR3 contains 8 residues. The CDR3 DNA is TGCAGTGGCAGGTCGTCGTACTTC. This translates into CSGRSSYF.

The rearrangement links TRBV6-2 or TRBV6-3 to TRBJ2-1; possibly TRBD2 for D (5 bases). V lost 5 bases to trimming and J lost 5 bases, with 22 bases between them. The CDR3 runs 17 residues. The germline V gene encodes CDR1 MNHEY and CDR2 SVGEGT. The CDR3 spells CASSPNSRLALNNEQFF. DNA of the CDR3: TGTGCCAGCAGTCCCAACTCGCGGCTAGCACTGAACAATGAGCAGTTCTTC.

This clonotype appeared a few times. This rearrangement joins TRBV6-1 to TRBJ2-7; D uncertain. V lost 4 bases and J 3 bases, leaving 7 bases between the germline ends. Germline V gives CDR1 MNHNS, CDR2 SASEGT. CDR3 length equals 12 residues. The CDR3 protein is CASSVHLYEQYF. The CDR3 region has the DNA TGTGCCAGCAGTGTACACCTCTACGAGCAGTACTTC.